The TCR beta chain described here comes from a study of T-cell memory formation after mild COVID-19 (dated by TCRdb to 2020 to 2023). About the full investigation: TCR sequence clusters from the two donors were largely donor specific. In a couple of donors, T-cell clones that expanded and contracted after mild COVID-19 were tracked by sequencing TCRalpha and TCRbeta repertoires over time. Two young, previously healthy adult volunteers, one female and one male, were included in the cohort.

Ficoll-Paque density gradient centrifugation was the method used to isolate PBMCs. The paper's findings and limits, for the study overall: SARS-CoV-2 specificity was not confirmed for the second-wave clones peaking on day 37. Contracting CD4+ clones were located mainly in the CM and EM memory subsets, whereas CD8+ clones were found to be enriched in EMRA. Clones contracting from day 15 to 85 had balanced CD4/CD8 phenotypes, while a second wave expanding from day 15 to 37 was biased towards CD4+. Some responding clones were detected in pre-infection memory, which suggested that pre-existing cross-reactive memory T cells had joined the SARS-CoV-2 response. The study covered only two mild cases, and larger cohorts including severe cases with pre-infection samples were considered necessary.

The CDR3, from cysteine to phenylalanine, totals 15 residues. Only CDR3 DNA is held: 45 bases, read in frame from base 1. According to the germline V gene (reference sequence), CDR1 reads LNHNV and CDR2 reads YYDKDF. Trimming costs V 1 base and J 8 bases, and their ends lie 17 bases apart. The reads were generated on an Illumina NovaSeq 6000. TCRalpha and TCRbeta cDNA libraries were constructed by 5'RACE with constant-segment primers, with sample barcodes and unique molecular identifiers being introduced. Trizol reagent was used to extract RNA from every sample. Library amplification was performed in two PCR steps, and a second sample barcode and Illumina TruSeq adapters were introduced in the second step. Sequencing of libraries was performed on an Illumina NovaSeq with 2 x 150 bp paired-end reads. The published analysis was carried out like this. With migec v1.2.7, reads were demultiplexed and then collapsed into UMI-guided consensus sequences. Using mixcr v2.1.11, the UMI consensuses were aligned to TRA and TRB V and J templates and assembled into clonotypes. A clonotype was counted as expanded or contracted only if both edgeR and NoisET called the change significant, with noise models trained on biological replicates. For edgeR calls, the cutoffs were a false discovery rate-adjusted p below 0.01 and a log2 fold-change threshold of 1. As an exploratory analysis of dynamics, max-normalized trajectories of the 1000 most abundant clonotypes were examined by PCA with hierarchical clustering. Each responding clone was given a CD4 or CD8 phenotype based on the CD4+ and CD8+ repertoires, which had been sequenced separately. TCRdb reran the public reads through fastp at Q25 and MiXCR, keeping productive beta chains. Entries that share a CDR3 protein sequence are merged under the most common genes and DNA. None of the V and J calls come from the authors' own analysis; TCRdb made them. This sample holds around 340,000 distinct CDR3 sequences; about 21% were observed only once. The ten largest clones capture 12% of the sample.

As concerns this clonotype: Its antigen is unknown. The input lacks base qualities; no much larger clone sits a single base away.

The specimen sequenced was PBMCs or a T cell subset sorted from them (not recorded which). This chain is built from TRBV15 and TRBJ1-1; the D gene lacks a confident call. This clonotype was obtained from an adult woman who had mild COVID-19 (a few samples of this study predate the infection). The sample titles of this study are shuffled in the database, so cell type and time point are left out; the donor was told from shared clones. The CDR3 sequence is CATSRAGPGGLEAFF. Here is the DNA: TGTGCCACCAGCAGAGCGGGTCCGGGTGGGCTGGAAGCTTTCTTT.